Below are 21 T cell receptor beta chains sequenced from a single sample in a study of tumor-infiltrating lymphocytes in primary liver carcinoma. From 500 ng of total RNA, TCR beta-specific cDNA was reverse-transcribed using a constant-region primer. What produced the TCR beta libraries was three nested multiplex PCR rounds using slightly modified ARM-PCR. A C-beta reverse primer and TRBV1-TRBV30 forward primers served in each of the first two PCR rounds, at ten to eleven cycles apiece. MiXCR was run by TCRdb on the multiplex PCR reads, yielding one entry per CDR3 protein. The sample contains approximately 100,000 distinct CDR3 sequences, about 67% of which appear only once. Co-extraction yielded RNA and DNA from roughly 21-30 mg of unsorted bulk tissue. The sample was liver tumor tissue from sampling region 2. Subset given: tumor region T2, inferior pole. Receptors were obtained from a woman aged 55-69 years with primary liver carcinoma and hepatitis B virus infection.

At least ten counts were recorded for this clonotype. V and J are TRBV28 and TRBJ2-1, with D perhaps TRBD2 (6 bases). V lost 5 bases to trimming and J lost 0 bases, with 14 bases between them. Germline CDR1 reads MDHEN; CDR2 reads SYDVKM. The CDR3 contains 16 residues. CDR3 sequence reads: CASSAGGTRSYNEQFF. The CDR3 DNA follows: TGTGCCAGCAGTGCCGGCGGGACCCGCTCCTACAATGAGCAGTTCTTC.

This clonotype has just one count. The V and J genes are TRBV5-1 and TRBJ1-4; D gene ambiguous. Trimming took 3 bases from V and 1 from J, leaving 13 bases between them. The CDR3 has 16 residues. Germline V gene lookup returns CDR1 SGHRS and CDR2 YFSETQ. As DNA, the CDR3 is TGCGCCAGCAGCTCGGACCCGATCGGAACTAATGAAAAACTGTTTTTT. The encoded protein is CASSSDPIGTNEKLFF. Variable domain in full (rest from reference TRBV5-1 and TRBJ1-4): KAGVTQTPRYLIKTRGQQVTLSCSPISGHRSVSWYQQTPGQGLQFLFEYFSETQRNKGNFPGRFSGRQFSNSRSEMNVSTLELGDSALYLCASSSDPIGTNEKLFFGSGTQLSVL.

As to this clonotype: This clone may be a read error of a much larger clone one base away. V usage is TRBV5-1 and J usage is TRBJ1-1; D is possibly TRBD1 (6 bases). CDR3 length: 14 residues. V was pared by 5 bases and J by 6 bases, with 17 bases between. The V gene's germline CDR1 is SGHRS and CDR2 YFSETQ. The CDR3 spells CASRPYRARSEAFF. CDR3 DNA: TGCGCCAGCAGACCGTACAGGGCCCGGTCTGAAGCTTTCTTT.

The V call is TRBV28, the J call TRBJ2-3; D may correspond to TRBD1 or TRBD2 (6 bases each). Looked up from germline, CDR1 is MDHEN and CDR2 is SYDVKM. V was shortened by 5 bases and J by 6 bases, with 18 bases between the two germline ends. The CDR3 is 15 amino acids. The CDR3 nucleotides read TGTGCCAGCAGTCCCCCGGGGGCTTTAAGGGATACGCAGTATTTT. Translating it yields CASSPPGALRDTQYF.

This rearrangement joins TRBV19 to TRBJ2-1, with D unclear. The length of the CDR3 is 14 residues. V was pared by 5 bases and J by 4 bases, with 12 bases between. Germline CDR1 LNHDA, CDR2 SQIVND (reference sequence). The CDR3 sequence: CASSEWVQYNEQFF. CDR3 in DNA: TGTGCCAGTAGTGAGTGGGTGCAATACAATGAGCAGTTCTTC.

Points on this clonotype: Compared with germline, one end of the junction differs, possibly owing to a read error. The chain couples TRBV11-3 to TRBJ2-3, with a tentative D call TRBD2 (5 bases). This CDR3 has 15 amino acids. CDR1 and CDR2 (germline): SGHNT, YENEEA. The CDR3 region is CASSLVSGGTDMQYF. In DNA form, the CDR3 reads TGCGCCAGCAGCTTAGTGTCAGGAGGCACAGATATGCAGTATTTT.

With respect to this clonotype: No conserved phenylalanine or tryptophan ends this CDR3, so it is likely a read error. The DNA is left out, because the CDR3 cannot be placed on it with certainty; the CDR3 is given as TCRdb lists it. This chain connects TRBV11-3 to TRBJ2-2; TRBD2 reflects the table's D call only, with no check against the DNA. Per the germline V gene, CDR1 is SGHNT and CDR2 is YENEEA. The CDR3 has 17 residues if both end residues are counted. The CDR3 sequence: CASSLGMLAGNTGELFI.

A remark on this clonotype: A read error may account for a junction end that differs from germline. J is TRBJ2-7 and V is TRBV5-1, with D uncertain. The CDR3 has 16 amino acids. Germline CDR1 reads SGHRS; CDR2 reads YFSETQ. For the CDR3, the DNA is TGCGCCAGCAGCTTGGGGCAGTCTACCTACTCCTATGAGCAGTACTTC. As protein: CASSLGQSTYSYEQYF. The entire variable domain, with the rest obtained from reference TRBV5-1 and TRBJ2-7, is as follows: KAGVTQTPRYLIKTRGQQVTLSCSPISGHRSVSWYQQTPGQGLQFLFEYFSETQRNKGNFPGRFSGRQFSNSRSEMNVSTLELGDSALYLCASSLGQSTYSYEQYFGPGTRLTVT.

This clonotype was seen repeatedly, ten times or more. The rearrangement links TRBV6-1 to TRBJ2-2; 11 nucleotides match TRBD2. The ends lost 3 bases at V and 2 bases at J; junction bases unmatched: 5. This CDR3 contains 17 residues. The germline gives CDR1 MNHNS, CDR2 SASEGT. CDR3 coding DNA: TGTGCCAGCAGTGATCGGGGACTAGCGGTTAACACCGGGGAGCTGTTTTTT. Its translation: CASSDRGLAVNTGELFF.

As for this clonotype: As the CDR3 is not closed by the conserved phenylalanine or tryptophan, this likely results from a read error. V gene TRBV11-1 combines with J gene TRBJ2-2; D ambiguous. This CDR3 is 14 amino acids long. Looked up from germline, CDR1 is SGHAT and CDR2 is FQDESV (reference sequence). The CDR3 here is CASRPSLNTGELFC. CDR3 nucleotides: TGTGCCAGCAGACCGAGCCTTAACACAGGGGAGCTGTTTTGT.

The V gene is TRBV7-9, the J gene TRBJ2-7; TRBD2 matches 10 bases. Germline CDR1 is SEHNR and CDR2 is FQNEAQ (reference sequence). V shed 5 bases, J shed 3 bases, and the junction held 16 bases outside the gene matches. CDR3 length: 18 amino acids. The CDR3: CASSGRDSGRPGGYEQYF. The CDR3 bases are TGTGCCAGCAGCGGTAGGGATAGCGGGAGGCCCGGCGGCTACGAGCAGTACTTC.

Concerning this clonotype itself: At one of its ends the junction is not consistent with the germline gene, which may arise from a read error. The chain recombines TRBV11-1 with TRBJ2-3, with 9 bases lining up with TRBD2. This CDR3 region has 14 residues. Germline values: CDR1 SGHAT, CDR2 FQDESV (reference sequence). CDR3 sequence (DNA): TGTGACAGCAACTTAAGGCAACGTGCGGGAGGGTCTCACTTT. Encoded protein: CDSNLRQRAGGSHF.

This clonotype appeared a few times. This sequence may be a read error, since a much larger clone differs from it by one base. The chain couples TRBV7-3 to TRBJ2-1; 14 bases are a match to TRBD2. The J segment lost 7 bases and the V segment lost 8 bases, leaving 7 bases of the junction unmatched. This CDR3 has 15 amino acids. CDR1 SGHTA and CDR2 FQGTGA come from the germline V gene. Written as DNA, the CDR3 is TGTGCCAGCGGCCCGGGACTAGCGGGAGTTAATGAGCAGTTCTTC. This encodes CASGPGLAGVNEQFF.

As concerns this clonotype: At one of its ends the junction is not consistent with the germline gene, which may arise from a read error. CDR3 region: CSSNPRDRVNEQFF. The CDR3 coding sequence is TGTTCCAGCAACCCTCGGGACAGGGTCAATGAGCAGTTCTTC. The rearrangement uses TRBV4-2 and TRBJ2-1, with 9 bases matching TRBD1. Germline CDR1 and CDR2: LGHNA and YNFKEQ. The CDR3 is 14 amino acids.

With respect to this clonotype: One end of the junction fails to match germline, which may point to a read error. The chain uses TRBV29-1 and TRBJ2-1; the D is unclear. This CDR3 comprises 13 residues. The germline CDR1 and CDR2 sequences are SQVTM and ANQGSEA. The CDR3 region is CGVEGRVRNEQFF. The CDR3 DNA reads as TGCGGCGTCGAAGGTAGGGTTCGCAATGAGCAGTTCTTC.

This clonotype was counted a single time. A single base separates this from a much larger clone, so it may be a read error. The chain joins TRBV28 to TRBJ2-5, with 10 bases aligning to TRBD2. The CDR3 consists of 11 residues. Germline V gene data show CDR1 as MDHEN and CDR2 as SYDVKM. The CDR3 reads CASSQLAGLVF. DNA of the CDR3: TGTGCCAGCAGCCAACTAGCGGGATTAGTCTTC.

As for this clonotype: This may come from a read error, since a much larger clone is one base off. The chain couples TRBV7-9 to TRBJ2-5; D is perhaps TRBD2 (6 bases). V lost 6 bases and J lost 5, with 19 bases in between. Germline V CDR1 and CDR2: SEHNR, FQNEAQ (reference sequence). The CDR3 length is 15 residues. CDR3 DNA sequence: TGTGCCAGCAGAAAACTAGTGGGAGGAGATGAGACCCAGTACTTC. It translates to CASRKLVGGDETQYF.

This clonotype is a singleton in its sample. One end of the junction fails to match germline, which may point to a read error. The chain combines TRBV11-2 with TRBJ2-1, with 8 nucleotides matching TRBD2. Germline V gene data show CDR1 as SGHAT and CDR2 as FQNNGV. The CDR3 sequence is 20 residues long. The CDR3 DNA reads TGTACCAGCAGCTTAGATGGACTAGCAGGAGGCTTATACTCCTACAATGAGCAGTTCTTC. It encodes CTSSLDGLAGGLYSYNEQFF. The full variable domain, rest sourced from reference TRBV11-2 and TRBJ2-1, is EAGVAQSPRYKIIEKRQSVAFWCNPISGHATLYWYQQILGQGPKLLIQFQNNGVVDDSQLPKDRFSAERLKGVDSTLKIQPAKLEDSAVYLCTSSLDGLAGGLYSYNEQFFGPGTRLTVL.

Comment on this clonotype: The junction departs from germline at one end; a sequencing error may be responsible. The CDR3 DNA reads TGTGCCAGCAGTGAGAAACAGGGTAGGCGGAACACAGATATGCAGTATTTT. Translated: CASSEKQGRRNTDMQYF. This rearrangement joins TRBV2 to TRBJ2-3; tentatively, D is TRBD1 (6 bases). The CDR3 sequence is 17 residues long. Germline lookup yields CDR1 SNHLY and CDR2 FYNNEI.

The rearrangement joins TRBV29-1 to TRBJ2-1; no definite D call. The length of the CDR3 is 12 residues. The ends were cut back, 1 base at V and 7 bases at J, with 8 bases in the middle. Per the germline V gene, CDR1 is SQVTM and CDR2 is ANQGSEA. This CDR3 reads CSVEGSWNEQFF. Written as DNA, the CDR3 is TGCAGCGTTGAAGGATCGTGGAATGAGCAGTTCTTC.

For this clonotype: This CDR3 fails to terminate in the conserved phenylalanine or tryptophan, so it likely reflects a read error. The rearrangement joins TRBV11-1 to TRBJ2-1; D gene unclear. Germline assignment: CDR1 SGHAT and CDR2 FQDESV (reference sequence). CDR3 size: 13 residues. In DNA form, the CDR3 reads TGTGCCAGCAGTTTCGGCACGGATAATGAACAGTTCTTG. It encodes CASSFGTDNEQFL.